The sequence of this T cell receptor beta chain was determined in a study of blood T cell repertoires in COVID-19. Overall study: The United States, Italy and Spain provided the acute and convalescent COVID-19 samples.

Original data processing: Scientists estimated how many nucleated cells there were by amplifying reference gene primers. Clones were read by immunoSEQ multiplex PCR, and TCRdb kept only the in-frame ones, dropping some. V and J calls and clone size are as listed in that table; D and trimming were resolved from the DNA. The table lists some 120,000 clones, roughly 90% of them singletons. Sequenced material: peripheral blood. This receptor was taken from a man aged 50 to 59 with active COVID-19.

Written as DNA, the CDR3 is TGCGCCAGCAGCCAAGGAGGGGGGGAGCCCTATAATTCACCCCTCCACTTT. Translating it yields CASSQGGGEPYNSPLHF. This chain connects TRBV4-1 to TRBJ1-6; tentatively, D is TRBD1 (6 bases). The germline CDR1 and CDR2 sequences are MGHRA and YSYEKL. The CDR3 runs to 17 residues. V shed 1 base and J shed 2 bases, with 12 bases lying between them.